A selection of T cell receptor beta chains follows, all from one sample in a study of cytomegalovirus exposure and HLA in healthy donors. The protocol was immunoSEQ multiplex PCR, while the TCRdb copy is restricted to in-frame clones and leaves out a portion. This table lists around 45,000 clones. The sample consisted of PBMCs. The receptors were gathered from a male donor in good health and CMV-seronegative. The CDR3 runs from the conserved cysteine through the conserved F or W. A D gene is named only where the DNA matches it firmly.

d_call | cdr3_length | j_call | v_call | cdr3_nt | cdr3_aa
NA | 15 | TRBJ2-5 | TRBV5-6 | TGTGCCAGCAGCTTGGTTGCCCAGGAACAAGAGACCCAGTACTTC | CASSLVAQEQETQYF
NA | 14 | TRBJ2-1 | TRBV7-9 | TGTGCCAGCAGCTTAGGACTAGTAGCGGATGAGCAGTTCTTC | CASSLGLVADEQFF
NA | 15 | TRBJ1-5 | TRBV2 | TGTGCCAGCAGGGAGCAGGGCGGTGGTAATCAGCCCCAGCATTTT | CASREQGGGNQPQHF
TRBD2 | 15 | TRBJ2-1 | TRBV6-4 | TGTGCCAGCAGTGAAGGGACTAGCGGCAACAATGAGCAGTTCTTC | CASSEGTSGNNEQFF
NA | 13 | TRBJ1-2 | TRBV15 | TGTGCCACCAGGGCCGGAGTACAAGATGGCTACACCTTC | CATRAGVQDGYTF
NA | 14 | TRBJ2-7 | TRBV19 | TGTGCCAGTAGTCCTCAACAGGAGAGATACGAGCAGTACTTC | CASSPQQERYEQYF
NA | 15 | TRBJ2-1 | TRBV6-5 | TGTGCCAGCAGTTACTCTCAGGGTAGCTACAATGAGCAGTTCTTC | CASSYSQGSYNEQFF
NA | 16 | TRBJ1-4 | TRBV25-1 | TGTGCCAGCAGTCCGGGCTCACGGGGAACTAATGAAAAACTGTTTTTT | CASSPGSRGTNEKLFF
TRBD2 | 15 | TRBJ2-7 | TRBV6-5 | TGTGCCAGCAGTTCAGGGACTAGCGCGAACTACGAGCAGTACTTC | CASSSGTSANYEQYF
NA | 12 | TRBJ1-6 | TRBV7-2 | TGTGCCAGCAGCTCACTTAATTCACCCCTCCACTTT | CASSSLNSPLHF
TRBD1 | 15 | TRBJ1-1 | TRBV19 | TGTGCCAGTAGTTCCCGGACAGGGGGTGACACTGAAGCTTTCTTT | CASSSRTGGDTEAFF
TRBD2 | 16 | TRBJ2-2 | TRBV6-1 | TGTGCCAGCAGTGACGCTAGCGGACCCAACACCGGGGAGCTGTTTTTT | CASSDASGPNTGELFF
TRBD1 | 16 | TRBJ2-7 | TRBV18 | TGTGCCAGCTCACCCCTCCGGGTAGGGGGCGGGCACGAGCAGTACTTC | CASSPLRVGGGHEQYF
TRBD2 | 14 | TRBJ2-3 | TRBV6-4 | TGTGCCAGCAGTGCTAGCGGGGGGGCAGATACGCAGTATTTT | CASSASGGADTQYF
TRBD1 | 14 | TRBJ1-5 | TRBV19 | TGTGCCAGTAGCCCGGGACAGGGGGTACAGCCCCAGCATTTT | CASSPGQGVQPQHF
NA | 15 | TRBJ2-7 | TRBV6-5 | TGTGCCAGCAGTAAAAGAATGACAATAAACTACGAGCAGTACTTC | CASSKRMTINYEQYF
TRBD1 | 16 | TRBJ1-5 | TRBV5-6 | TGTGCCAGCAGCGACTCGACAGGGCTTAGCAATCAGCCCCAGCATTTT | CASSDSTGLSNQPQHF